This TCR beta chain was sequenced in a study of T-cell memory formation after mild COVID-19. TCRdb re-analysed the 5' RACE reads in MiXCR, keeping a single row per CDR3 protein. This sample has roughly 130,000 distinct CDR3 sequences; about 6% occur once, and the top ten carry approximately 2.3%. The ends were cut back, 6 bases at V and 9 bases at J, with 12 bases in the middle. The CDR3 runs 12 residues. Germline lookup yields CDR1 SGHTA and CDR2 FQGNSA. Study-level findings and limits: CD4+ contracting clones were found mainly in CM and EM, and CD8+ ones in EMRA.

With regard to this clonotype: Its antigen is still unknown.

The TCR sequence derives from an adult woman who had mild COVID-19 (a few samples of this study predate the infection). Cell type and time point are not known. The V call is TRBV7-2, the J call TRBJ2-1; D remains ambiguous. Material for sequencing was PBMCs or a T cell subset sorted from them (not recorded which). DNA for the CDR3: TGTGCCAGCAGTCGAACGCGTTCTGAGCAGTTCTTC. Its translation: CASSRTRSEQFF.